What follows are 21 T cell receptor beta chains derived from one specimen sequenced in a study of blood T cell repertoires in COVID-19. Assay used: immunoSEQ multiplex PCR; TCRdb lists only in-frame clones, some missing. This table holds tens of thousands of clones, over 60% found once. The specimen was peripheral blood. Receptors were obtained from a human donor in a cohort sampled during active COVID-19.

The chain combines TRBV15 with TRBJ2-7, with 10 positions matching TRBD2. Germline-derived CDR1 and CDR2 are LNHNV and YYDKDF (reference sequence). The CDR3 has 18 amino acids. V lost 4 bases to trimming and J lost 3 bases; unmatched junction nucleotides: 15. This CDR3 is CATSIQREGRSFIYEQYF. The CDR3 DNA sequence: TGTGCCACCAGCATACAGCGGGAGGGCCGTTCTTTTATCTACGAGCAGTACTTC.

The CDR3 protein is CASSYSPFEEIGTEAFF. CDR3 coding DNA: TGTGCCAGCAGTTACTCACCCTTCGAGGAGATAGGCACTGAAGCTTTCTTT. V gene TRBV6-2 or TRBV6-3 combines with J gene TRBJ1-1; no reliable D call. V lost 0 bases and J lost 4, with 18 bases in between. Looked up from germline, CDR1 is MNHEY and CDR2 is SVGEGT. The CDR3 sequence is 17 residues long.

The chain links TRBV6-5 to TRBJ1-3; 7 bases align to TRBD1. The CDR3 is 15 amino acids. V gave up 5 bases and J gave up 4 bases; unmatched junction bases: 8. In germline, CDR1 is MNHEY, CDR2 SVGAGI. The CDR3 is CASSPHSDRGNTIYF. DNA of the CDR3: TGTGCCAGCAGTCCCCACTCGGACAGGGGAAACACCATATATTTT.

The chain employs TRBV20-1 and TRBJ2-1, with 8 bases identical to TRBD2. From germline, CDR1 is DFQATT and CDR2 SNEGSKA (reference sequence). The CDR3 length is 14 residues. J lost 7 bases, V lost 3 bases, and 8 bases had no gene match. The CDR3 region has the DNA TGCAGTGCTAGTACGGGACTAGACGGTAATGAGCAGTTCTTC. Its translation is CSASTGLDGNEQFF.

The chain combines TRBV6-2 or TRBV6-3 with TRBJ2-5; 8 bases agree with TRBD2. V gave up 5 bases and J gave up 5 bases; unmatched junction bases: 4. CDR1 and CDR2 (germline): MNHEY, SVGEGT. The CDR3 is made up of 13 amino acids. CDR3 in amino acids: CASSGAGGETQYF. The DNA of the CDR3 is TGTGCCAGCAGTGGTGCGGGAGGTGAGACCCAGTACTTC.

V usage is TRBV11-2 and J usage is TRBJ2-1; the D is unclear. Germline V gene data show CDR1 as SGHAT and CDR2 as FQNNGV. V gave up 3 bases and J gave up 4 bases, with 7 bases separating them. This CDR3 is 13 amino acids long. The CDR3, as DNA: TGTGCCAGCAGCTTGGCAGGTTACAATGAGCAGTTCTTC. Residues: CASSLAGYNEQFF.

CDR3 sequence (DNA): TGTGCCAGCAGCCGCGGGACTAGCTACGAGACCCAGTACTTC. Translated: CASSRGTSYETQYF. The J gene is TRBJ2-5, the V gene TRBV11-2, with TRBD2 matching 9 bases. The germline V gene has CDR1 SGHAT and CDR2 FQNNGV. Unmatched junction bases numbered 6, after V lost 5 bases and J lost 5 bases. The CDR3 is 14 residues long. Full variable domain (rest looked up from reference TRBV11-2 and TRBJ2-5): EAGVAQSPRYKIIEKRQSVAFWCNPISGHATLYWYQQILGQGPKLLIQFQNNGVVDDSQLPKDRFSAERLKGVDSTLKIQPAKLEDSAVYLCASSRGTSYETQYFGPGTRLLVL.

This chain links TRBV28 with TRBJ1-5; 8 bases map to TRBD1. With V trimmed by 5 bases and J by 7 bases, 10 bases remained unmatched. The CDR3 has 15 amino acids. Germline V gene lookup returns CDR1 MDHEN and CDR2 SYDVKM. CDR3 bases: TGTGCCAGCAGTCCTCTGGACAGGGTCAGCCAGCCCCAGCATTTT. Translation: CASSPLDRVSQPQHF.

CDR3 nucleotide sequence: TGTGCCAGCAGCCCAAGGCAGGGGGGAGGCACTGAAGCTTTCTTT. This gives the protein CASSPRQGGGTEAFF. J is TRBJ1-1 and V is TRBV14, with 7 nucleotides matching TRBD1. Losses at the gene ends were 4 bases for V and 4 bases for J; bases not matched to a gene: 9. CDR1 is SGHDN, CDR2 FVKESK, per germline. This CDR3 contains 15 residues.

The chain links TRBV5-1 to TRBJ2-7, with D possibly matching TRBD1 (6 bases). The germline V and J ends were trimmed by 0 bases and 6 bases, with 13 bases remaining between them. Germline V lookup: CDR1 SGHRS, CDR2 YFSETQ. The CDR3 spans 14 residues. The chain's CDR3 is CASSLGATGPEQYF. The CDR3 nucleotides are TGCGCCAGCAGCTTGGGAGCTACAGGGCCCGAGCAGTACTTC.

The chain links TRBV28 to TRBJ1-1, with 7 bases fitting TRBD1. V shed 6 bases and J 0 bases; nucleotides not matched to a gene: 7. From germline, CDR1 is MDHEN and CDR2 SYDVKM. The CDR3 consists of 15 residues. Here the CDR3 reads CASSVTGVMNTEAFF. CDR3 nucleotides: TGTGCCAGCAGCGTCACAGGGGTCATGAACACTGAAGCTTTCTTT.

V gene TRBV18 combines with J gene TRBJ2-3; D remains unclear. The ends were cut back, 0 bases at V and 1 base at J, with 5 bases in the middle. CDR1 is KGHSH, CDR2 LQKENI, per germline. There are 14 residues in the CDR3. The CDR3 DNA reads TGTGCCAGCTCACCACCATCAGGCACAGATACGCAGTATTTT. Amino acid sequence: CASSPPSGTDTQYF.

The chain is built from TRBV5-6 and TRBJ1-3, with 8 bases aligning to TRBD1. The CDR3 has 14 residues. Germline V CDR1 and CDR2: SGHDT, YYEEEE. After removal of 4 bases from V and 4 bases from J, the junction contained 4 bases not matched to a gene. The CDR3 coding sequence is TGTGCCAGCAGCCAGGGGGCGTCCGGAAACACCATATATTTT. Protein product: CASSQGASGNTIYF.

V usage is TRBV6-6 and J usage is TRBJ1-2, with no clear D. V lost 8 bases and J lost 3, with 13 bases in between. The germline V gene encodes CDR1 MNHNY and CDR2 SVGAGI (reference sequence). The CDR3 contains 13 residues. This CDR3 reads CASGHDNHYGYTF. The CDR3 DNA reads TGTGCCAGCGGCCACGACAACCACTATGGCTACACCTTC.

This clone has only a few counts. The chain carries TRBV19 and TRBJ1-4; TRBD1 agrees at 7 bases. This CDR3 region has 19 residues. The V gene end was trimmed by 4 bases and the J gene end by 3 bases; junction bases not matched to a gene: 17. Germline-derived CDR1 and CDR2 are LNHDA and SQIVND (reference sequence). This CDR3 reads CASSNRTRLGGLANEKLFF. Written as DNA, the CDR3 is TGTGCCAGTAGTAACCGGACGCGACTAGGGGGCCTGGCTAATGAAAAACTGTTTTTT.

V gene TRBV27 combines with J gene TRBJ1-1; no clear D. V lost 0 bases and J lost 4, with 15 bases in between. Germline V lookup: CDR1 MNHEY, CDR2 SMNVEV (reference sequence). This CDR3 is 16 amino acids long. CDR3 DNA sequence: TGTGCCAGCAGTTTATCGTGGCGGGGTTTGGGCACTGAAGCTTTCTTT. It translates to CASSLSWRGLGTEAFF.

With regard to this clone: One end of the junction does not line up with germline, which may come from a read error. This chain uses TRBV28 with TRBJ2-7; D is perhaps TRBD2 (6 bases). This CDR3 comprises 11 residues. The germline V gene encodes CDR1 MDHEN and CDR2 SYDVKM. CDR3 region: CAIRGAGSMKF. The CDR3 DNA sequence: TGTGCCATTAGGGGAGCGGGCAGTATGAAGTTC.

This chain uses TRBV3-1 (or the pseudogene TRBV3-2) with TRBJ1-1, with TRBD1 matching 7 bases. V gave up 6 bases and J gave up 11 bases; unmatched junction bases: 9. There are 12 residues in the CDR3. CDR1 LGHDT and CDR2 YNNKEL come from the germline V gene (reference sequence). CDR3 sequence (DNA): TGTGCCAGCAGTGGAACCGGGACAGAGGCTTTCTTT. Translated: CASSGTGTEAFF.

The rearrangement joins TRBV4-1 to TRBJ2-3, with D possibly being TRBD2 (6 bases). Trimming shortened V by 0 bases and J by 6 bases, and 19 bases separated the two germline ends. In germline, CDR1 is MGHRA, CDR2 YSYEKL. The CDR3 is 17 residues long. CDR3 sequence (DNA): TGCGCCAGCAGCCAAGAGGGCGCCTACCCGGGGGTGGATACGCAGTATTTT. This encodes CASSQEGAYPGVDTQYF.

The chain recombines TRBV29-1 with TRBJ2-1, with 9 bases fitting TRBD1. V lost 0 bases to trimming and J lost 9 bases; unmatched junction nucleotides: 3. CDR3 length: 13 amino acids. The germline gives CDR1 SQVTM, CDR2 ANQGSEA. For the CDR3, the DNA is TGCAGCGTTGAAGATGGGACAGGGAGTGAGCAGTTCTTC. As protein: CSVEDGTGSEQFF.

CDR3: CATSRRRAGNEKLFF. The CDR3 nucleotides are TGTGCCACCAGCAGACGCAGGGCCGGTAATGAAAAACTGTTTTTT. The chain recombines TRBV15 with TRBJ1-4, with D perhaps matching TRBD1 (5 bases). Germline V gene sequence: CDR1 LNHNV, CDR2 YYDKDF (reference sequence). The V and J ends lost 2 bases and 4 bases respectively, with 11 bases between them. The CDR3 runs 15 residues.